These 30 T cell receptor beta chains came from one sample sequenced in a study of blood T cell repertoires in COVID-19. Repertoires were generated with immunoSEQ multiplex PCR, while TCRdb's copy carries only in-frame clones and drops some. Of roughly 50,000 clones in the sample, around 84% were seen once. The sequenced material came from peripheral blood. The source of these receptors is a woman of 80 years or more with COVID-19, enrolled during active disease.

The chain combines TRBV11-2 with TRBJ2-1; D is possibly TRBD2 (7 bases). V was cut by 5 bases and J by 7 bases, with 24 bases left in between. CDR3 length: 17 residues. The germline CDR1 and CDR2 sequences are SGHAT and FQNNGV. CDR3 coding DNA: TGTGCCAGCAGCCAAACTTTAGGAGGGGGGGTGAGGAATGAGCAGTTCTTC. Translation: CASSQTLGGGVRNEQFF. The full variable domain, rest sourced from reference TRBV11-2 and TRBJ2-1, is EAGVAQSPRYKIIEKRQSVAFWCNPISGHATLYWYQQILGQGPKLLIQFQNNGVVDDSQLPKDRFSAERLKGVDSTLKIQPAKLEDSAVYLCASSQTLGGGVRNEQFFGPGTRLTVL.

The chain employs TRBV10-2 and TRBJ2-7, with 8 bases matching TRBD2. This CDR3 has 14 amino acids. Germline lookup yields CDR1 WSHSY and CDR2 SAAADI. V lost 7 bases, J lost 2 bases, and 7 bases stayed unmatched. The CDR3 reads CASTISGAPYEQYF. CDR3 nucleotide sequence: TGCGCCAGCACCATTAGCGGGGCCCCCTACGAGCAGTACTTC.

The chain's CDR3 is CASSLFRGGDQPQHF. In DNA, the CDR3 is TGTGCCAGCAGCTTGTTCCGGGGGGGGGATCAGCCCCAGCATTTT. The V call is TRBV5-6, the J call TRBJ1-5; D perhaps matches TRBD1 (5 bases). CDR1 and CDR2 (germline): SGHDT, YYEEEE. The ends were cut back, 1 base at V and 5 bases at J, with 13 bases in the middle. The length of the CDR3 is 15 residues.

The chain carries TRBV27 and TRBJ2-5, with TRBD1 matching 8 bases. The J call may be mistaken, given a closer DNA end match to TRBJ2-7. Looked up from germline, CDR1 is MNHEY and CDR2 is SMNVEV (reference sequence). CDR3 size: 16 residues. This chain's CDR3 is CASSSPGTGRSYEQYF. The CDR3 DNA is TGTGCCAGCAGTTCCCCCGGGACAGGAAGATCCTACGAGCAGTACTTC.

The CDR3 DNA reads as TGTGCCAGCAGCTTGACAGGGCCCACTGAAGCTTTCTTT. Translation: CASSLTGPTEAFF. The gene calls are TRBV2 and TRBJ1-1, with 7 positions matching TRBD1. Germline V gene sequence: CDR1 SNHLY, CDR2 FYNNEI. The CDR3 totals 13 residues. J lost 4 bases, V lost 6 bases, and 5 bases had no gene match.

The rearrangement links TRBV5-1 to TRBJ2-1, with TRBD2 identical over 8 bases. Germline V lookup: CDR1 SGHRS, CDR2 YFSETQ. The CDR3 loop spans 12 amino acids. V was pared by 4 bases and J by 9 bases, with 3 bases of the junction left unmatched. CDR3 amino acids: CASSPAGVEQFF. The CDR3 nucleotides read TGCGCCAGCAGCCCAGCGGGAGTTGAGCAGTTCTTC.

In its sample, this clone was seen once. CDR3 bases: TGTGCCAGCAGCCAGCGGGAGGGCCCTTACGAGCAGTACTTC. Protein product: CASSQREGPYEQYF. The chain combines TRBV6-6 with TRBJ2-7; 10 positions agree with TRBD2. The ends lost 6 bases at V and 4 bases at J; junction bases unmatched: 6. Germline V lookup: CDR1 MNHNY, CDR2 SVGAGI (reference sequence). The length of the CDR3 is 14 residues.

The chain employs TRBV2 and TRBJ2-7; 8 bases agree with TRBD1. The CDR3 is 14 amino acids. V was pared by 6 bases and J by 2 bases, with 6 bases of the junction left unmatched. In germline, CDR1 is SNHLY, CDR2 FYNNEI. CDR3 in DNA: TGTGCCAGCAGCCGATGGACAGGGACCTACGAGCAGTACTTC. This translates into CASSRWTGTYEQYF.

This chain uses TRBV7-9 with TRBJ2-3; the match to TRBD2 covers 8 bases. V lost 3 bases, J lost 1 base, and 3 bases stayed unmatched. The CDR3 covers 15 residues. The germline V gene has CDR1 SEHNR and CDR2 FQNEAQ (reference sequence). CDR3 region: CASSLTSVRTDTQYF. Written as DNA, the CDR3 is TGTGCCAGCAGCTTGACTAGCGTCCGCACAGATACGCAGTATTTT.

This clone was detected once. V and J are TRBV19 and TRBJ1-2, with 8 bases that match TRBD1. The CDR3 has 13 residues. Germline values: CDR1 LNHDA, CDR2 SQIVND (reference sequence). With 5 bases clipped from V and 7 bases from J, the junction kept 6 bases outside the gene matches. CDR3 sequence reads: CASSSRTGFGYTF. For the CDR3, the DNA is TGTGCCAGTAGTTCCCGGACAGGGTTTGGCTACACCTTC.

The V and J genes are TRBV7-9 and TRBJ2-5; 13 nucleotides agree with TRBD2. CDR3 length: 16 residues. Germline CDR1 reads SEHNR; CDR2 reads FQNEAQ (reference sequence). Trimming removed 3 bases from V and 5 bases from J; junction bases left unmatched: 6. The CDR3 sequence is CASSFSTSGRHETQYF. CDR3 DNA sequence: TGTGCCAGCAGCTTCTCGACTAGCGGGAGGCACGAGACCCAGTACTTC.

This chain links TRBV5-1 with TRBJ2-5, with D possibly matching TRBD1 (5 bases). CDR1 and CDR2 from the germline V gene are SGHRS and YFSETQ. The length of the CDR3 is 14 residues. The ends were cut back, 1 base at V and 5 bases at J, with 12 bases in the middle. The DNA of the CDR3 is TGCGCCAGCAGCTTGCAACAGGCCATGGAGACCCAGTACTTC. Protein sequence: CASSLQQAMETQYF.

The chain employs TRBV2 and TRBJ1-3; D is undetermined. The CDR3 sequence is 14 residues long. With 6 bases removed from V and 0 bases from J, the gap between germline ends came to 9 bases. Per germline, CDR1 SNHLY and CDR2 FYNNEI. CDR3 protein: CASSLTPSGNTIYF. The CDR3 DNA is TGTGCCAGCAGCCTGACACCCTCTGGAAACACCATATATTTT.

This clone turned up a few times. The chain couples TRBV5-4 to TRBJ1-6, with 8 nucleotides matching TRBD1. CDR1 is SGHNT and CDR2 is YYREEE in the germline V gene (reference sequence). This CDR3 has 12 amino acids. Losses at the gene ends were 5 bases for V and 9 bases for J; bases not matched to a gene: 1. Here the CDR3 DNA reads TGTGCCAGCAGGCAGGGGGCTTCACCCCTCCACTTT. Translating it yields CASRQGASPLHF.

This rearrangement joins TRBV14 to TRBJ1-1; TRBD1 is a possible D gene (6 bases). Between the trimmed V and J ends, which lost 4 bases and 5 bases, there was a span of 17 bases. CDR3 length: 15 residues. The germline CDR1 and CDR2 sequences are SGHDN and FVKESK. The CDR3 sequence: CASSPTGGLGTEAFF. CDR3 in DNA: TGTGCCAGCAGCCCGACTGGGGGCTTGGGAACTGAAGCTTTCTTT.

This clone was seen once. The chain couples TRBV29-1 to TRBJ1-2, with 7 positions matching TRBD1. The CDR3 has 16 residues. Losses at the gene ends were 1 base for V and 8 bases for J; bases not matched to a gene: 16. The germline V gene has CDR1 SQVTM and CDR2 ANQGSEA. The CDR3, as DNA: TGCAGCGTTGAAGCCCTTCCAACAAGGGGGCCGGGCGGCTACACCTTC. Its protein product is CSVEALPTRGPGGYTF.

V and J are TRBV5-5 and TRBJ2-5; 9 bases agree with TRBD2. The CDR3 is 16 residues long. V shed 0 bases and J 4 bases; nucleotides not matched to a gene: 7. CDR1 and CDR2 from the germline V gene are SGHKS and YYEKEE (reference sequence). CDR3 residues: CASSLAPAGGRETQYF. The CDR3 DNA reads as TGTGCCAGCAGCTTGGCCCCAGCGGGGGGCCGAGAGACCCAGTACTTC. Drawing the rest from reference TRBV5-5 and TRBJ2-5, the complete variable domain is DAGVTQSPTHLIKTRGQQVTLRCSPISGHKSVSWYQQVLGQGPQFIFQYYEKEERGRGNFPDRFSARQFPNYSSELNVNALLLGDSALYLCASSLAPAGGRETQYFGPGTRLLVL.

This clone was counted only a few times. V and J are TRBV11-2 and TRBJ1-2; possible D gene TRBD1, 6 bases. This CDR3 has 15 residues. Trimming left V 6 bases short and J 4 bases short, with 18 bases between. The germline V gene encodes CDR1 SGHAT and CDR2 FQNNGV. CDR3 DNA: TGTGCCAGCAGACCCCTTAAAGGGACATTCTATGGCTACACCTTC. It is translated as CASRPLKGTFYGYTF.

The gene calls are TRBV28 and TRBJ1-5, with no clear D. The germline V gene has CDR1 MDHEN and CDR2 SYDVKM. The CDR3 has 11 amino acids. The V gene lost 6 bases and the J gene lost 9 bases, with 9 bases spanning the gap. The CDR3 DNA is TGTGCCAGCAGCACTCAGGCGCCCCAGCATTTT. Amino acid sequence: CASSTQAPQHF.

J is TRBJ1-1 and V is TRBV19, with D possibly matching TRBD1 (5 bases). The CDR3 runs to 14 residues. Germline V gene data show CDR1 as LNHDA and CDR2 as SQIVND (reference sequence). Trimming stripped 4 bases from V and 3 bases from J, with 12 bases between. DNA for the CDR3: TGTGCCAGTAGTAATCAGGGTCCCCACACTGAAGCTTTCTTT. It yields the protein CASSNQGPHTEAFF.

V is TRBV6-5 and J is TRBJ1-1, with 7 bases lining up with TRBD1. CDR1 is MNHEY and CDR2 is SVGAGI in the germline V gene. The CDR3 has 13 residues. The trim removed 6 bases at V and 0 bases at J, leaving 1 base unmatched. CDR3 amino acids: CASRTGLNTEAFF. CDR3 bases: TGTGCCAGCAGGACAGGGTTGAACACTGAAGCTTTCTTT.

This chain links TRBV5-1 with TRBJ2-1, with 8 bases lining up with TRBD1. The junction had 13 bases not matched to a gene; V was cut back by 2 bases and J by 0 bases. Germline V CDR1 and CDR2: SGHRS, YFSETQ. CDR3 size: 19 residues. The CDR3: CASSFDRGETLFSYNEQFF. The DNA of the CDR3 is TGCGCCAGCAGCTTCGACAGGGGAGAGACTCTTTTCTCCTACAATGAGCAGTTCTTC.

This chain's CDR3 is CASSISAAGTEAFF. As DNA, the CDR3 is TGTGCCAGCAGCATATCGGCGGCGGGCACTGAAGCTTTCTTT. The chain is built from TRBV11-2 and TRBJ1-1; D unresolved. CDR1 SGHAT and CDR2 FQNNGV come from the germline V gene. The CDR3 is 14 amino acids. V lost 5 bases to trimming and J lost 4 bases, with 14 bases between them. Combining the CDR3 with reference TRBV11-2 and TRBJ1-1 gives the whole variable domain EAGVAQSPRYKIIEKRQSVAFWCNPISGHATLYWYQQILGQGPKLLIQFQNNGVVDDSQLPKDRFSAERLKGVDSTLKIQPAKLEDSAVYLCASSISAAGTEAFFGQGTRLTVV.

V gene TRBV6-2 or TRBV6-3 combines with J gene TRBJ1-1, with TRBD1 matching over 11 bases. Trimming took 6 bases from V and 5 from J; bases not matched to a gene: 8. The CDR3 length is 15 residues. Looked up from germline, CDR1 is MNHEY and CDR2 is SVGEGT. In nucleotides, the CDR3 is TGTGCCAGCAGCTGGACAGGGGGCGCGAGAACTGAAGCTTTCTTT. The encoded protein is CASSWTGGARTEAFF.

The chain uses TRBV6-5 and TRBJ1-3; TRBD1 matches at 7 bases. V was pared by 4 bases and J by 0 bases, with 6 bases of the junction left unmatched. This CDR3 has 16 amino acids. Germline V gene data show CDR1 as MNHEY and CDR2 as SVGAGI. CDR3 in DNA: TGTGCCAGCAGTTCAACAGGGGCCTTCTCTGGAAACACCATATATTTT. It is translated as CASSSTGAFSGNTIYF.

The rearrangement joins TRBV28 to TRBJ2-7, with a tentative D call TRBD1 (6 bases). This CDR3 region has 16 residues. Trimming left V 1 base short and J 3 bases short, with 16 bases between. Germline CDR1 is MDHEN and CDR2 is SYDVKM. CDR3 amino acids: CASSLLSRGLHYEQYF. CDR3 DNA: TGTGCCAGCAGTTTATTGAGTAGGGGGTTGCACTACGAGCAGTACTTC.

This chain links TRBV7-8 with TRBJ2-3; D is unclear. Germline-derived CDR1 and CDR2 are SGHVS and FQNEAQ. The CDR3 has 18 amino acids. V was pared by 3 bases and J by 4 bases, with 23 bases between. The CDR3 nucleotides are TGTGCCAGCAGCTTGGTCCCGGTGGGCTCAGGATGGCCAGATACGCAGTATTTT. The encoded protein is CASSLVPVGSGWPDTQYF.

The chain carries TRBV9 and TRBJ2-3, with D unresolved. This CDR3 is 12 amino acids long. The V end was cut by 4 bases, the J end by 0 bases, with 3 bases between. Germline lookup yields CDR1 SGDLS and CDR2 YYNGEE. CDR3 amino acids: CASSISTDTQYF. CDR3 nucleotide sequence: TGTGCCAGCAGCATAAGCACAGATACGCAGTATTTT. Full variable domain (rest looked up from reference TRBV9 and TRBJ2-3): DSGVTQTPKHLITATGQRVTLRCSPRSGDLSVYWYQQSLDQGLQFLIQYYNGEERAKGNILERFSAQQFPDLHSELNLSSLELGDSALYFCASSISTDTQYFGPGTRLTVL.

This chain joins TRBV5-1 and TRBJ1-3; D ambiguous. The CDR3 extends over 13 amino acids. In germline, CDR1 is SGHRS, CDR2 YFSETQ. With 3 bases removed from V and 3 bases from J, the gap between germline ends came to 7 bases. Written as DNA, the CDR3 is TGCGCCAGCAGCTATCCAGGTGGAAACACCATATATTTT. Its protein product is CASSYPGGNTIYF.

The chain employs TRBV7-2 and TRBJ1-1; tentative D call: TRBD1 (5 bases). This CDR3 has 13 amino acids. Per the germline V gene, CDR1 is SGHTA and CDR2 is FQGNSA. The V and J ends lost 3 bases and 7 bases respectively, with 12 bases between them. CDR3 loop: CASSFRRAGEAFF. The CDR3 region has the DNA TGTGCCAGCAGCTTTCGCAGGGCTGGTGAAGCTTTCTTT.